What follows are 3 T cell receptor beta chains derived from one specimen sequenced in a study of technical replicates of blood from a few donors. The assay was immunoSEQ multiplex PCR, and TCRdb's table has in-frame clones only and misses some. Among about 84,000 clones, around 92% were seen once, and the ten largest hold roughly 0.25%. What was sequenced was T cells isolated from PBMCs. These receptors all come from a human donor in good health.

The CDR3 DNA is TGTGCCAGCAGTGCCGGACAGCAAGGACAGCCCCAGCATTTT. It specifies CASSAGQQGQPQHF. This chain uses TRBV6-1 with TRBJ1-5; perhaps TRBD1 as D (6 bases). Germline-derived CDR1 and CDR2 are MNHNS and SASEGT. The CDR3 is made up of 14 amino acids. V lost 4 bases, J lost 7 bases, and 14 bases lay in between.

The rearrangement links TRBV6-5 to TRBJ1-5, with D uncertain. V was trimmed by 6 bases and J by 7 bases, leaving 16 bases between them. Germline V gene lookup returns CDR1 MNHEY and CDR2 SVGAGI. The CDR3 length is 14 residues. For the CDR3, the DNA is TGTGCCAGCAGCCAAGGCCCCTTGGGCCAGCCCCAGCATTTT. It yields the protein CASSQGPLGQPQHF.

V gene TRBV15 combines with J gene TRBJ2-1, with TRBD1 matching over 10 bases. The CDR3 totals 17 residues. The ends lost 3 bases at V and 1 base at J; junction bases unmatched: 6. Germline V gene sequence: CDR1 LNHNV, CDR2 YYDKDF (reference sequence). CDR3: CATSSDRGQESYNEQFF. The CDR3 DNA reads TGTGCCACCAGCAGTGACAGGGGGCAAGAGTCCTACAATGAGCAGTTCTTC.